This T cell receptor (beta chain) emerged from a study of cytomegalovirus exposure and HLA in healthy donors. It was with 60 Vbeta and 13 Jbeta primers that the PCR ran. Method: immunoSEQ multiplex PCR; TCRdb's copy keeps in-frame clones and lacks some. This table holds some 120,000 clones. Notes on the study in general: Most CMV-associated TCR beta chains appeared HLA-restricted in a later analysis. No immune exposure information besides CMV serostatus was available. Being productive about 87% or about 30% of the time was typical of most TCR beta V segments in an earlier analysis.

Turning to this clone: Antigen unknown.

The TCR originated in a man aged 25-45 years in good health and CMV-seronegative. Source material: PBMCs.

The CDR3 loop is CASSLVPARAGNTIYF. CDR3 nucleotide sequence: TGTGCCAGCAGCTTAGTACCTGCCAGGGCTGGAAACACCATATATTTT. V and J are TRBV7-2 and TRBJ1-3, with D tentatively TRBD1 (5 bases). Germline values: CDR1 SGHTA, CDR2 FQGNSA. Trimming cost V 1 base and J 2 bases, with 12 bases left between them. This CDR3 contains 16 residues.